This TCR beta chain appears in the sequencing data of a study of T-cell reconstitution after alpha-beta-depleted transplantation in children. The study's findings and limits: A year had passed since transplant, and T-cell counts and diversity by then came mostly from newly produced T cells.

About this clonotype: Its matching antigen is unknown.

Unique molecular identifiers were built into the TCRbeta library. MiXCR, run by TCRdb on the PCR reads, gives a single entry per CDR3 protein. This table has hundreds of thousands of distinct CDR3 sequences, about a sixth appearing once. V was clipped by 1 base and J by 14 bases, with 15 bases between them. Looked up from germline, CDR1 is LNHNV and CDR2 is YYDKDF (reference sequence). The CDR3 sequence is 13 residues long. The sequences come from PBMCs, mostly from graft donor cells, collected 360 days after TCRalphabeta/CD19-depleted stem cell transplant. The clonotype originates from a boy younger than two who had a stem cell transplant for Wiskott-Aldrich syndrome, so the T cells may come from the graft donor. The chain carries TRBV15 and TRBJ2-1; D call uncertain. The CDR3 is CATSRAGLGRKFF. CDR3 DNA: TGTGCCACCAGCAGAGCTGGGTTGGGCAGAAAGTTCTTC.